This T cell receptor beta chain comes out of a study of identical twins. Germline lookup yields CDR1 SQVTM and CDR2 ANQGSEA. The CDR3 sequence is 12 residues long. Trimming stripped 7 bases from V and 4 bases from J, with 12 bases between. TCRdb passed the 5' RACE reads through MiXCR, listing each CDR3 protein once. The profile shows 450,000 or so distinct CDR3 sequences, 11% to 15% of them singletons. This sample also appeared in a second study, on yellow fever vaccine responses in identical twins.

The specimen was CD4+ T cells sorted from blood. The chain carries TRBV29-1 and TRBJ2-3, with D unresolved. The source of this sequence is a woman between 18 and 29 years old in good health. This CDR3 is CSGVDGSDTQYF. The CDR3, as DNA: TGCAGCGGCGTTGACGGCTCAGATACGCAGTATTTT.